This entry concerns a single T cell receptor beta chain. This clone was detected many times. Its specific antigen is unknown. The read terminates 3 residues before the CDR3 end, so the remaining end is supplied by the germline J gene. Standard criteria were used to diagnose CVID, namely serum IgG, IgA and/or IgM reduced below the normal range together with specific antibody deficiency. There were under 50 subjects in the CVID group (roughly 15 female and approximately 30 male), ranging in age from 9 to 64 years, with a mean age of roughly 40. Most of the CVID patients and most of the healthy controls were of Caucasian heritage. At the time of study participation, every CVID subject had been on replacement immunoglobulin therapy for at least one year. At the time of blood collection, no CVID subject was ill or was being treated with immunomodulatory or immunosuppressive medication. Heparinized peripheral whole blood samples of about 5 to 9 ml were collected from each donor. Genomic DNA from adults with common variable immune deficiency (CVID) and from healthy adult controls was used to sequence TCRbeta CDR3 repertoires. Diluted blood was subjected to density centrifugation over Hypaque 1077 or Ficoll-Paque for isolation of peripheral blood mononuclear cells. Genomic DNA was obtained from unsorted mononuclear cells using either Qiagen column purification or a centrifugation-based method.

The sample belongs to a study of T cell clonality in common variable immunodeficiency (dated by TCRdb to 2015 to 2017). Overall study outcomes, separate from this receptor: Reportedly, TCRbeta sequences from CVID had fewer deletions and N-nucleotide insertions, and highly modified clones with 13 or more V deletions were absent from CVID. Compared with healthy controls, CVID subjects showed increased TCRbeta clonality (t-test p = 0.018), a feature most characteristic of about a third of subjects. Fewer TCRbeta clones were shared among CVID subjects than among healthy controls (p < 0.0001). Even though DNA input was the same, control samples had an average of approximately 82,000 unique sequences each, compared with approximately 32,000 in CVID samples. It was noted by the authors that sequencing of the repertoires of T cell subpopulations would be needed to clarify the cause of the increased clonality in CVID. Correlations of repertoire features with clinical complications were constrained by heterogeneity among patients within the CVID cohort.

CVID samples and control samples contributed equivalent amounts of genomic DNA as sequencing input. For every sample, a 60 bp segment covering the rearranged TCRbeta CDR3 region was amplified and then sequenced. TCRbeta amplification used the immunoSEQ assay, a bias-corrected multiplex PCR with high-throughput sequencing. In the paper's pipeline: Every unique nucleotide sequence was considered a clone and was annotated with V, D and J genes, copy number and frequency. Sequences were labeled productive if in frame, and non-productive if out of frame or containing stop codons. As previously described, clonality was computed from Shannon's entropy. The predicted amino acid sequences of productive clones were used to derive the mean CDR3 Kyte-Doolittle hydropathy. Using the R hclust function, scaled V gene usage was clustered hierarchically with Manhattan distance and complete linkage. To assess clone sharing by CDR3 amino acid sequence, 12 repertoires per group were resampled over 100 rounds. The repertoires were searched for fewer than 75 published EBV-specific TCRbeta sequences and a few hundred published CMV-specific TCRbeta sequences. After two CVID samples that produced fewer than 10,000 sequences were dropped from the analysis, around 40 CVID repertoires remained. This is the immuneACCESS table as TCRdb keeps it, with only in-frame sequences that have V and J called. A part of the clones is gone; compared with another copy, unresolved V genes explain less than half, and the rest is unexplained. V and J calls and clone size are copied from that table; D and trimming were computed from the DNA. Across this sample, about 34,000 clones were tabulated and none appeared just once. Of the sample, under 30% falls within the top ten clones.

CDR1 and CDR2 are read off the germline V gene (reference sequence) as LNHDA and SQIVND. V is cut by 2 bases and J by 2 bases, and the space between the germline ends is 12 bases. The CDR3 contains 15 residues, cysteine and phenylalanine counted. Shown are 36 bases from within the CDR3, in frame from base 1. Recombination linked TRBV19 to TRBJ1-2, and TRBD1 may be the D gene, going by 6 matching bases. The TCR sequence derives from a human donor with common variable immunodeficiency. Sequencing was performed on peripheral blood mononuclear cells. The CDR3 here reads CASSITNRENYGYTF. CDR3 bases read: TGTGCCAGTAGTATAACTAACAGGGAGAACTATGGC.